The clone carrying this TCR beta chain showed up just a few times. The entry originates in a study of human T cells and chemical hapten exposure. The CDR3 totals 15 residues. The germline V gene encodes CDR1 LGHNA and CDR2 YSLEER. V lost 2 bases and J lost 1, with 11 bases in between. Time point defined: patch test 1, 2 weeks after DPC sensitization. Described treatment: therapeutic diphenylcyclopropenone sensitization with weekly scalp DPC. TCRdb independently ran MiXCR on the RACE reads; one entry per CDR3 protein. In the table there are approximately 400,000 distinct CDR3 sequences, about 4.4% of which are singletons.

The sequences come from whole blood, collected in connection with sensitization to the hapten diphenylcyclopropenone (DPC). The receptor comes from a woman aged 50 to 65 with alopecia areata. Some clones in this sample may be carry-over from other donors' samples. V gene TRBV4-3 combines with J gene TRBJ2-5; perhaps TRBD2 as D (6 bases). The CDR3 DNA reads as TGCGCCAGCAGCCAAACCATCGGGGGCCAAGAGACCCAGTACTTC. It yields the protein CASSQTIGGQETQYF.